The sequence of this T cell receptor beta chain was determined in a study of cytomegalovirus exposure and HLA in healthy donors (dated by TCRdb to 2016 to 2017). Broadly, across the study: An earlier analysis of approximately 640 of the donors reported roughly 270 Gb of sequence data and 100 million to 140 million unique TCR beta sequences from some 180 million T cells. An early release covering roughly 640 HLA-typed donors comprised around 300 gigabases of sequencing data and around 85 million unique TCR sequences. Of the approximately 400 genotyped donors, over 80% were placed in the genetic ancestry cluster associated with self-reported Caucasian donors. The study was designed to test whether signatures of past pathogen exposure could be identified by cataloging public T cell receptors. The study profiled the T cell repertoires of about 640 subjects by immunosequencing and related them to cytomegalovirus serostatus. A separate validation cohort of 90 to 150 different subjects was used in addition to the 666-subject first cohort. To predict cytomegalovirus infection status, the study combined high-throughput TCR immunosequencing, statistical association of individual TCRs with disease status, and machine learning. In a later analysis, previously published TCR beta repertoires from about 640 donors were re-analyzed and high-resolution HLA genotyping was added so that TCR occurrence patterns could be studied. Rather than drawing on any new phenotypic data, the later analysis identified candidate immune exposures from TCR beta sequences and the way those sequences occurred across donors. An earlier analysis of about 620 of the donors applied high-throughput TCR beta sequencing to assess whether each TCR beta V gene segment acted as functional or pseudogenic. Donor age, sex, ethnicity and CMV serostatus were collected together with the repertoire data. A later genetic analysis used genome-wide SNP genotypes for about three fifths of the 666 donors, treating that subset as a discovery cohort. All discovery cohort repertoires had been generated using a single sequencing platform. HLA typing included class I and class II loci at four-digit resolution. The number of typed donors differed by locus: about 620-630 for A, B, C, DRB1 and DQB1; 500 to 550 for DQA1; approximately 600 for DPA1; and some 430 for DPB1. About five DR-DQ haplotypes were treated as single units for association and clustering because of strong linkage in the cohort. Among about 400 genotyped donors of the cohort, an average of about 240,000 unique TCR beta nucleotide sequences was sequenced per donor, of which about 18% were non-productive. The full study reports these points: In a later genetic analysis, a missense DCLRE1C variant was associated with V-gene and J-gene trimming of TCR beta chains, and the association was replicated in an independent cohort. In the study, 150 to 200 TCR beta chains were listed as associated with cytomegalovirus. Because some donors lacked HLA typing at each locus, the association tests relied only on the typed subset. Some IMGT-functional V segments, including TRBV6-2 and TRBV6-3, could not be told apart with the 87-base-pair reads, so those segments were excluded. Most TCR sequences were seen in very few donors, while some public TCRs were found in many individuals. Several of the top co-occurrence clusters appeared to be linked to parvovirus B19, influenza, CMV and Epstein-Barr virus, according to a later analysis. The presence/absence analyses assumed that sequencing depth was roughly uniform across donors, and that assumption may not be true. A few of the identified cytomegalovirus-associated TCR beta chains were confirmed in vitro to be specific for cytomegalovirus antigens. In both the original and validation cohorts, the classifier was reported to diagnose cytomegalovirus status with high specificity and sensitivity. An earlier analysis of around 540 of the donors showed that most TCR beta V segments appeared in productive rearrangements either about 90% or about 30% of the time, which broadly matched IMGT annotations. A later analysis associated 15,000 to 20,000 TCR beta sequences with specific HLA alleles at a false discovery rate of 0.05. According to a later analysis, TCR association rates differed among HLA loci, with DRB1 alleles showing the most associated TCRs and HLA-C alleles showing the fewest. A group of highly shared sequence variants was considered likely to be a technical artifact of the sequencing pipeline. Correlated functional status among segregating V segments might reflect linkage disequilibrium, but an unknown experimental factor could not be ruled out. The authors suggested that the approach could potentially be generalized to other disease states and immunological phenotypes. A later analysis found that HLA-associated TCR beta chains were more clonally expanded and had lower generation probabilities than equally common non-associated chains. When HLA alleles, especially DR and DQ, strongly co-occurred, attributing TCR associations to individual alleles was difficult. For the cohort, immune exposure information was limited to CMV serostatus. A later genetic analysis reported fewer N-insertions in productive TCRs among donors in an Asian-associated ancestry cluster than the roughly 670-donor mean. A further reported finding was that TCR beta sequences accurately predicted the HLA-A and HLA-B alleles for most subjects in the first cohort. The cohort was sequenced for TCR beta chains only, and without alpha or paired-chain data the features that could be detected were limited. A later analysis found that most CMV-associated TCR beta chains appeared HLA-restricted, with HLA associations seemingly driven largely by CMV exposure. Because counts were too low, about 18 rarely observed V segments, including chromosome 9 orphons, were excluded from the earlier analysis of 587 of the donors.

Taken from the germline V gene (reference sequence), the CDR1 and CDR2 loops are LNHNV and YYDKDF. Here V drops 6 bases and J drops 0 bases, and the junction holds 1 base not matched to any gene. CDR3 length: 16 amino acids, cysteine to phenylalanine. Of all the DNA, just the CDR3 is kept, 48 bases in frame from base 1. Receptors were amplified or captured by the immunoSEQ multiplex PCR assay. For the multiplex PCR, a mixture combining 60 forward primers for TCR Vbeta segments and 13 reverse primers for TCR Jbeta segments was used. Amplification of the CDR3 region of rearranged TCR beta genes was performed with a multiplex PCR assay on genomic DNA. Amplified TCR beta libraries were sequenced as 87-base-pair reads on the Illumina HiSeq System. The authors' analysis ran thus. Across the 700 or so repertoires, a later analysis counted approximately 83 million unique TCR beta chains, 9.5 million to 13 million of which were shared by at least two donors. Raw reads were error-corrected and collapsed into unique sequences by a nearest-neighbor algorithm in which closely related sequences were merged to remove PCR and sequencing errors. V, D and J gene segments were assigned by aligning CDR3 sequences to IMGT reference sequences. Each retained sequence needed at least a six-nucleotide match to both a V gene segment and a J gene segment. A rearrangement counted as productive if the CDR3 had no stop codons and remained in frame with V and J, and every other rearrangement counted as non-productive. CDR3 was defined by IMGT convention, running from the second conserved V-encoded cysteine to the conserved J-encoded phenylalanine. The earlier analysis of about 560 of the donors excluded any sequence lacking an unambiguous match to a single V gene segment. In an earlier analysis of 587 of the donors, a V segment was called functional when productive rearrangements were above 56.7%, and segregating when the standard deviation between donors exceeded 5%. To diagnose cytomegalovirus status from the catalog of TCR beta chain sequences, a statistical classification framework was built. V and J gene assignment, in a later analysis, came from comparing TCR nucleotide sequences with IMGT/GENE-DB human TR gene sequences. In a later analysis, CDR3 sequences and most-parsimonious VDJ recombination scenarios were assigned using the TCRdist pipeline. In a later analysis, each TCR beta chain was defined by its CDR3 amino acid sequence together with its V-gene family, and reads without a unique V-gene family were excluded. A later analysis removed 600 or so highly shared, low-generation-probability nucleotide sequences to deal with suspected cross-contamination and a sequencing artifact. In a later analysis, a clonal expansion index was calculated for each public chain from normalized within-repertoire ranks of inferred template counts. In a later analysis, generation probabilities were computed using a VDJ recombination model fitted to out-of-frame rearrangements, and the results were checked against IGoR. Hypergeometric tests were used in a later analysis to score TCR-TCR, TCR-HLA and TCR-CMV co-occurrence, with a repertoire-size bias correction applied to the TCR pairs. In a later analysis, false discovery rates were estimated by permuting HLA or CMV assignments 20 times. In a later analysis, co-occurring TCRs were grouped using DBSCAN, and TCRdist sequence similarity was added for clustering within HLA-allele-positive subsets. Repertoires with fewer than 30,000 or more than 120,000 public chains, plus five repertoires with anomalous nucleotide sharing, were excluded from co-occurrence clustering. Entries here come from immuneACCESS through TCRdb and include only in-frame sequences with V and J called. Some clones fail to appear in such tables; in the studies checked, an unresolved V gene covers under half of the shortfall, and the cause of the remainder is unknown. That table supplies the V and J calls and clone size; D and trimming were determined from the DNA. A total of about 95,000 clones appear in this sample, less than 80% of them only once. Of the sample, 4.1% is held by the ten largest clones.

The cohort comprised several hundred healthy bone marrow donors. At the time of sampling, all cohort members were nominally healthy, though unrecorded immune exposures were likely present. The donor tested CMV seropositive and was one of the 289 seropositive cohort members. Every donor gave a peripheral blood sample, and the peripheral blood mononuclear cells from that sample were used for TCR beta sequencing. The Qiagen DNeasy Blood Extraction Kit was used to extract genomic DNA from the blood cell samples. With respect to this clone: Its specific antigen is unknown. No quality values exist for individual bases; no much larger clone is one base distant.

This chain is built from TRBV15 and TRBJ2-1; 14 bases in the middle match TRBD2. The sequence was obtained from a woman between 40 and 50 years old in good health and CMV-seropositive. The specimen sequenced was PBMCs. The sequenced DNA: TGTGCCACCAGGGGGACTAGCGGGAGCTCCTACAATGAGCAGTTCTTC. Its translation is CATRGTSGSSYNEQFF. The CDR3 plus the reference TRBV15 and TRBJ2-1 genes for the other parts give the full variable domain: DAMVIQNPRYQVTQFGKPVTLSCSQTLNHNVMYWYQQKSSQAPKLLFHYYDKDFNNEADTPDNFQSRRPNTSFCFLDIRSPGLGDTAMYLCATRGTSGSSYNEQFFGPGTRLTVL.